This T cell receptor (beta chain) was recorded in a study of identical twins. A word on this clonotype: The antigen remains unidentified.

A universal primer site was created by template switching, with the cDNA bearing unique molecular identifiers. MiXCR, run by TCRdb on the 5' RACE reads, gives a single entry per CDR3 protein. Of approximately 690,000 distinct CDR3 sequences listed, around 6% are singletons. Findings of the study overall: Where out-of-frame alpha sequences were twin-shared, they showed excess low generation probability. Beta clonotypes that were abundant in cord blood contained fewer insertions, a pattern absent from memory repertoires.

The length of the CDR3 is 17 residues. Germline V gene data show CDR1 as SEHNR and CDR2 as FQNEAQ (reference sequence). V lost 1 base, J lost 6 bases, and 9 bases stayed unmatched. V gene TRBV7-9 combines with J gene TRBJ2-2; 9 positions agree with TRBD1. Sample: naive T cells sorted from blood. This receptor was obtained from a man younger than 30 in good health. The CDR3 loop is CASSLVPGQGRSGELFF. The DNA for the CDR3 is TGTGCCAGCAGCTTAGTCCCGGGACAGGGAAGGTCCGGGGAGCTGTTTTTT.